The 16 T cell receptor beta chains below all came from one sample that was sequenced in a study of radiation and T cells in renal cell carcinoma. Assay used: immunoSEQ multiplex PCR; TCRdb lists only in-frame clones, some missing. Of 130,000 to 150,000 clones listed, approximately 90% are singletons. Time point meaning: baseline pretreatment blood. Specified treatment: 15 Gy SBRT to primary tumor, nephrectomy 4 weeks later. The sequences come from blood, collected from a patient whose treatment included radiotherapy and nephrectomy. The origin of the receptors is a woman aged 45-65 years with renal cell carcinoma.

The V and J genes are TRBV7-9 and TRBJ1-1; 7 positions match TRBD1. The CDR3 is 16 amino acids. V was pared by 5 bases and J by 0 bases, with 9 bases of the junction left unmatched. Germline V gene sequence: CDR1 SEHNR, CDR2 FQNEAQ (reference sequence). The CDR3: CASSNYGTAMNTEAFF. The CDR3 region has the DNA TGTGCCAGCAGCAATTACGGGACAGCTATGAACACTGAAGCTTTCTTT.

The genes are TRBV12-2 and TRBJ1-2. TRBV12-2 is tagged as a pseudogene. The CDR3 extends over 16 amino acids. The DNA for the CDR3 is TGTGCAAGTCGCTTAGTTCGGCAGATCCCCAACTATGGCTACACCTTC. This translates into CASRLVRQIPNYGYTF.

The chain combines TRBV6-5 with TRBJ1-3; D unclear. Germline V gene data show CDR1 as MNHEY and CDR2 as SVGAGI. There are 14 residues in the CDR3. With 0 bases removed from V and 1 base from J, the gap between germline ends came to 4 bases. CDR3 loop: CASSYSPSGNTIYF. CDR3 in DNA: TGTGCCAGCAGTTACTCGCCGTCTGGAAACACCATATATTTT.

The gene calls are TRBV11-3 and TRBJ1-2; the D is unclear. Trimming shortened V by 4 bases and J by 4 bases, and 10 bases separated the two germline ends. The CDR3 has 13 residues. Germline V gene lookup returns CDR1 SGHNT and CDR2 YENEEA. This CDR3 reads CASSSEGLYGYTF. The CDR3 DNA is TGTGCCAGCAGCTCGGAGGGCCTCTATGGCTACACCTTC.

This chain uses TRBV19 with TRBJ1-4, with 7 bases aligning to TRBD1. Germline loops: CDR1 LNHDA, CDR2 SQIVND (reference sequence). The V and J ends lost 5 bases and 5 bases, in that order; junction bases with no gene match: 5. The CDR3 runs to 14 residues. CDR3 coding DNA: TGTGCCAGTAGTGCTGGGGACAGCAATGAAAAACTGTTTTTT. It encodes CASSAGDSNEKLFF. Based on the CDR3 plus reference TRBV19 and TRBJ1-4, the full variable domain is DGGITQSPKYLFRKEGQNVTLSCEQNLNHDAMYWYRQDPGQGLRLIYYSQIVNDFQKGDIAEGYSVSREKKESFPLTVTSAQKNPTAFYLCASSAGDSNEKLFFGSGTQLSVL.

Written as DNA, the CDR3 is TGTGCCTGGAGTAAGGGGTCGGGCACTGAAGCTTTCTTT. This sequence encodes CAWSKGSGTEAFF. V and J are TRBV30 and TRBJ1-1; D possibly corresponds to TRBD1 (5 bases). Between the trimmed V and J ends, which lost 2 bases and 4 bases, there was a span of 11 bases. CDR3 length equals 13 residues. In germline, CDR1 is GTSNPN, CDR2 SVGIG (reference sequence).

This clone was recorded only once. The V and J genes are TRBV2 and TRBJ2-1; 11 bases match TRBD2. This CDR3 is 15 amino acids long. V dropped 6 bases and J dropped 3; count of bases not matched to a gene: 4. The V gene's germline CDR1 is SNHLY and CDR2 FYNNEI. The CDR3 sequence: CASSPLAGDYNEQFF. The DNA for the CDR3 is TGTGCCAGCAGCCCACTAGCGGGGGACTACAATGAGCAGTTCTTC.

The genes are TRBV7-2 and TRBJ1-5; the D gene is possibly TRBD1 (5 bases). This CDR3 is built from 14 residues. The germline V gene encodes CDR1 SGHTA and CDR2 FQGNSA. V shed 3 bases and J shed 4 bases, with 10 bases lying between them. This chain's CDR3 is CASSFIGGNQPQHF. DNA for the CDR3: TGTGCCAGCAGCTTTATCGGGGGTAATCAGCCCCAGCATTTT.

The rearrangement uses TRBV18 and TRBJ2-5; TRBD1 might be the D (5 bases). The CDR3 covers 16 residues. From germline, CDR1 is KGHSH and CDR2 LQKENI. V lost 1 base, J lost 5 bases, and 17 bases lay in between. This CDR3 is CASSPRLTDSSETQYF. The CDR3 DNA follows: TGTGCCAGCTCACCACGATTGACAGATTCCTCTGAGACCCAGTACTTC.

CDR3 DNA sequence: TGCGCCAGCAGCTTCCAAGGAGGATTTAACTATGGCTACACCTTC. Translating gives CASSFQGGFNYGYTF. V and J are TRBV5-1 and TRBJ1-2, with D unclear. In germline, CDR1 is SGHRS, CDR2 YFSETQ. This CDR3 region has 15 residues. Trimming shortened V by 2 bases and J by 1 base, and 12 bases separated the two germline ends.

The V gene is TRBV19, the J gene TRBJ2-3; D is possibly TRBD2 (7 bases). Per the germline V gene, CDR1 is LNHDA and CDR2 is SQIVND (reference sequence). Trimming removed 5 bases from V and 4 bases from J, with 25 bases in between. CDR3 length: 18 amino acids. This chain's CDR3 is CASSLYGGRTGRADTQYF. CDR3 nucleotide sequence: TGTGCCAGTAGTTTATACGGAGGTCGTACAGGGAGGGCAGATACGCAGTATTTT.

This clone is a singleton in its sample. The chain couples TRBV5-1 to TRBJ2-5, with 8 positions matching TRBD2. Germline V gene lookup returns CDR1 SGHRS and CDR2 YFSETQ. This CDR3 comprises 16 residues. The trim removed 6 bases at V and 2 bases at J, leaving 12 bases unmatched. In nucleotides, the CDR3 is TGCGCCAGCAACAATTTTAGCGGGGCATGGCAAGAGACCCAGTACTTC. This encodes CASNNFSGAWQETQYF. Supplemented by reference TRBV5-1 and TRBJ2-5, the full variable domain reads KAGVTQTPRYLIKTRGQQVTLSCSPISGHRSVSWYQQTPGQGLQFLFEYFSETQRNKGNFPGRFSGRQFSNSRSEMNVSTLELGDSALYLCASNNFSGAWQETQYFGPGTRLLVL.

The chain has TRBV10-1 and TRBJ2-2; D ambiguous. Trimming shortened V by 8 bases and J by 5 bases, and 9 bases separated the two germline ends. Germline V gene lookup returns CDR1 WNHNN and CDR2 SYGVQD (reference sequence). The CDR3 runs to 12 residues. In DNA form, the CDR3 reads TGCGCCAGCGCGCGACGGACCGGGGAGCTGTTTTTT. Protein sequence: CASARRTGELFF.

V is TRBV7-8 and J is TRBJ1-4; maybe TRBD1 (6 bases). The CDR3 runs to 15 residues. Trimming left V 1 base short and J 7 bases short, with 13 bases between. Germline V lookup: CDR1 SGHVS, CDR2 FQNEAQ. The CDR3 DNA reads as TGTGCCAGCAGCTTAGGCACAGGGATTGGTGAAAAACTGTTTTTT. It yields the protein CASSLGTGIGEKLFF.

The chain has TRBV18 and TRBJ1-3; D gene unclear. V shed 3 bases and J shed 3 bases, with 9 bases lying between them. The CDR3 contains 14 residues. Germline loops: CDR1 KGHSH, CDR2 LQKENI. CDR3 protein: CASSPQAVGNTIYF. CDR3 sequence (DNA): TGTGCCAGCTCACCCCAGGCGGTTGGAAACACCATATATTTT.

The CDR3: CASSVAVSGAINTGELFF. DNA of the CDR3: TGTGCCAGCAGCGTAGCGGTTAGCGGGGCTATCAACACCGGGGAGCTGTTTTTT. This rearrangement joins TRBV9 to TRBJ2-2; 8 positions match TRBD2. There are 18 residues in the CDR3. J lost 2 bases, V lost 0 bases, and 9 bases had no gene match. CDR1 is SGDLS and CDR2 is YYNGEE in the germline V gene.